This T cell receptor (beta chain) was found in a study of control samples from healthy donors and cancer patients. Sequenced by immunoSEQ multiplex PCR; TCRdb stores in-frame clones only, minus some. The sample holds roughly 100,000 clones, 92% seen once. Germline V gene lookup returns CDR1 MDHEN and CDR2 SYDVKM. The CDR3 loop spans 16 amino acids. Unmatched junction bases numbered 6, after V lost 6 bases and J lost 5 bases. The sequencing input was blood. V usage is TRBV28 and J usage is TRBJ2-1; 14 positions match TRBD2. The TCR comes from a woman under 30 in good health. The CDR3 region has the DNA TGTGCCAGCAGCCCTGGGGGACTAGCGGGGGACAATGAGCAGTTCTTC. Protein product: CASSPGGLAGDNEQFF.